This record covers a single T cell receptor (beta chain). Germline is not matched at one junction end, which may reflect a read error. The source of the sample is a study of blood T cell repertoires in COVID-19. The wider study: From the United States, Italy and Spain came samples of acute and convalescent COVID-19. Nucleic acid was either cDNA or gDNA, and it came from T cells, B-cell-depleted T cells, or PBMCs.

The CDR3 contains 16 residues. CDR1 and CDR2 (germline): MNHEY, SVGEGT. Per the authors' pipeline: Nucleated cell number was recorded as an estimate derived from reference gene primer amplification. Here immunoSEQ multiplex PCR was the method, and the copy in TCRdb shows in-frame clones only, minus some. That table is the source of V, J and clone size, and D and trimming were worked out from the DNA. This sample has under 250,000 clones, with roughly four fifths found just once. This TCR came from a woman in her forties with acute or convalescent COVID-19. The chain recombines TRBV6-2 or TRBV6-3 with TRBJ2-2, with TRBD1 matching over 12 bases. Material: peripheral blood. CDR3 nucleotides: TGTGCCAGCAGCTACTTGGGACAGGGGGCCGGCGGGGAGCTGTTTTTT. Encoded protein: CASSYLGQGAGGELFF.